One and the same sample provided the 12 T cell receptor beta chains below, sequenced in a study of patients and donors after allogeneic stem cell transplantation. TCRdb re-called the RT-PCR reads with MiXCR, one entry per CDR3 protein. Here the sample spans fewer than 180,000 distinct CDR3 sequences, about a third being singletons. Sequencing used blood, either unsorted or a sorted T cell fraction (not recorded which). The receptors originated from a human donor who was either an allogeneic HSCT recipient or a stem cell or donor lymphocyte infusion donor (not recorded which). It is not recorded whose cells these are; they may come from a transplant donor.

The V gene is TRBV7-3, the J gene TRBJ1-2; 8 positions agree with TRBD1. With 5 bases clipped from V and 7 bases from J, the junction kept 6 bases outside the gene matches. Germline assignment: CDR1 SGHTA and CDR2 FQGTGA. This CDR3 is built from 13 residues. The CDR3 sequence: CASSDAGGSGYTF. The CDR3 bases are TGTGCCAGCAGCGACGCAGGGGGCAGTGGCTACACCTTC.

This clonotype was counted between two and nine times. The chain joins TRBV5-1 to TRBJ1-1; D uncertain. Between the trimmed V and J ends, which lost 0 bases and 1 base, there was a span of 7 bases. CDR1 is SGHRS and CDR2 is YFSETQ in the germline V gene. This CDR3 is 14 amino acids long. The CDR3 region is CASSLEVRNTEAFF. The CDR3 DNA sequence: TGCGCCAGCAGCTTGGAGGTCCGGAACACTGAAGCTTTCTTT.

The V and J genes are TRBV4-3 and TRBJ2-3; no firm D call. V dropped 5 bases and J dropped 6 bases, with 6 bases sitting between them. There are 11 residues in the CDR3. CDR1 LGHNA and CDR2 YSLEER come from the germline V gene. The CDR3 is CASSEGDTQYF. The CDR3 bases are TGCGCCAGCAGCGAAGGGGATACGCAGTATTTT.

CDR3 region: CASKGEGGNQPQHF. CDR3 coding DNA: TGCGCCAGCAAGGGGGAAGGAGGCAATCAGCCCCAGCATTTT. The genes are TRBV5-1 and TRBJ1-5; tentatively, D is TRBD1 (6 bases). The CDR3 totals 14 residues. CDR1 SGHRS and CDR2 YFSETQ come from the germline V gene. Trimming stripped 6 bases from V and 2 bases from J, with 12 bases between.

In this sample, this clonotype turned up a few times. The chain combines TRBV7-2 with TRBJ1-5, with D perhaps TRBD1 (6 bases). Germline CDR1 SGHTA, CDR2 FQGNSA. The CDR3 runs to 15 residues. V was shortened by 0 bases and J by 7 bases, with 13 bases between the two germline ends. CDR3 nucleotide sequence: TGTGCCAGCAGCTTAGCCCAGGGGAGGGTGCAGCCCCAGCATTTT. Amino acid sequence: CASSLAQGRVQPQHF.

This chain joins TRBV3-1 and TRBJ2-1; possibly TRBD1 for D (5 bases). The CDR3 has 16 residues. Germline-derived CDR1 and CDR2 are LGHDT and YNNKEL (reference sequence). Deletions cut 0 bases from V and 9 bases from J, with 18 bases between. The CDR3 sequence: CASSQDMAGIRSEQFF. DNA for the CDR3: TGTGCCAGCAGCCAAGATATGGCAGGGATTAGGAGTGAGCAGTTCTTC.

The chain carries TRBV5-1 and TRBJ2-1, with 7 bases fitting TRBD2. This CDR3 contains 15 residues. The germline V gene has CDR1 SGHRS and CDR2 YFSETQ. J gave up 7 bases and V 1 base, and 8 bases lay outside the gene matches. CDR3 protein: CASSLLGGGSNEQFF. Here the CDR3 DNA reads TGCGCCAGCAGCTTGCTTGGCGGGGGAAGTAATGAGCAGTTCTTC.

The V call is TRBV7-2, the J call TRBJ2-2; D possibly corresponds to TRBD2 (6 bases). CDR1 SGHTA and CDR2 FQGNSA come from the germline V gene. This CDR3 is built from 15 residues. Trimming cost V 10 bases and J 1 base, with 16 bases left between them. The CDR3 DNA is TGTGCCACCCATGGGACTGCACTGAACACCGGGGAGCTGTTTTTT. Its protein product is CATHGTALNTGELFF.

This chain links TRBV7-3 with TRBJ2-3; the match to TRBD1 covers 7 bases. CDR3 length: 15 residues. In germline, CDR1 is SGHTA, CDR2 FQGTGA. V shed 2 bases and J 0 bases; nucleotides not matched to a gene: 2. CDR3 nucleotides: TGTGCCAGCAGCTTAGGGACAGCTAGCACAGATACGCAGTATTTT. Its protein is CASSLGTASTDTQYF. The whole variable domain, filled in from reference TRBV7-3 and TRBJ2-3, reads GAGVSQTPSNKVTEKGKYVELRCDPISGHTALYWYRQSLGQGPEFLIYFQGTGAADDSGLPNDRFFAVRPEGSVSTLKIQRTERGDSAVYLCASSLGTASTDTQYFGPGTRLTVL.

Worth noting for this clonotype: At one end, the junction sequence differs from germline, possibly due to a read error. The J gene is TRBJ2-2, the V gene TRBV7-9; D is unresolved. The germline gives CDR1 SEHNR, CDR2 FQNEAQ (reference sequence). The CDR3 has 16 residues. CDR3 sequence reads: CASSFLVHANPGELFF. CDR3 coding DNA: TGTGCCAGCAGCTTTCTAGTTCACGCGAACCCCGGGGAGCTGTTTTTT.

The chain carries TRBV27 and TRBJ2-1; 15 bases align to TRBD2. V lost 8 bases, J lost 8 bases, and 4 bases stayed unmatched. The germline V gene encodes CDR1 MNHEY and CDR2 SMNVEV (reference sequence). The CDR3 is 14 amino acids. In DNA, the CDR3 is TGTGCCAGCGGACTAGCGGGGGGGTTTCATGAGCAGTTCTTC. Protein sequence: CASGLAGGFHEQFF.

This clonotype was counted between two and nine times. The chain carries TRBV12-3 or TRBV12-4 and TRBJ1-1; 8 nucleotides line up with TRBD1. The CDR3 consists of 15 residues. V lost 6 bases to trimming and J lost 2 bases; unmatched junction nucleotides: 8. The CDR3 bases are TGTGCCAGCAGCCCCCGGGACAGGCAAAACACTGAAGCTTTCTTT. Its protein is CASSPRDRQNTEAFF.